The present TCR beta chain was sequenced within a study of T cell changes during pregnancy in multiple sclerosis. Generated by immunoSEQ multiplex PCR, the TCRdb table keeps only in-frame clones and is missing some. The data contain more than 55,000 clones, more than 85% of them seen just once; the ten biggest clones take up 1.5% to 2%. Germline V gene sequence: CDR1 SGHRS, CDR2 YFSETQ. The V end was cut by 7 bases, the J end by 0 bases, with 11 bases between. The CDR3 totals 14 residues. V gene TRBV5-1 combines with J gene TRBJ2-1; D unclear. The sequence was obtained from a female donor in good health, enrolled as a control in a pregnancy study. The sequences come from peripheral blood, collected in the first trimester of pregnancy. This chain's CDR3 is CASCDKSSYNEQFF. The CDR3 DNA reads TGCGCCAGCTGTGACAAGAGCTCCTACAATGAGCAGTTCTTC.